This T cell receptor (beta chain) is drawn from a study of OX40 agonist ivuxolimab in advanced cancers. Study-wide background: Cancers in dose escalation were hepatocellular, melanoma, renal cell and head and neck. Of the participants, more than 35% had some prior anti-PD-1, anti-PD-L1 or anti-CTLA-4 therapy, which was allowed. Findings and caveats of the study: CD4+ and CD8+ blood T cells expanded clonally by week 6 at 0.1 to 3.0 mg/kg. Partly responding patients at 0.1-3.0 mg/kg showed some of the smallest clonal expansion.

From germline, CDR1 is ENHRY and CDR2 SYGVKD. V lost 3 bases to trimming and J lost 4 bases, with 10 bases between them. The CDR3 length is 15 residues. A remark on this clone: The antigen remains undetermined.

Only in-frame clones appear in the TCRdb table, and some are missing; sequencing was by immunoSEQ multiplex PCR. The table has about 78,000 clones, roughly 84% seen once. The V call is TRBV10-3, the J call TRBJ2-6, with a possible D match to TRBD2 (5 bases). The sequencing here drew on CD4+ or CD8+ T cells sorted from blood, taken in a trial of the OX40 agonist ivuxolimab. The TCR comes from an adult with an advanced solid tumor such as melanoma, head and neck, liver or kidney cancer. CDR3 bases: TGTGCCATCAGTGAAAGAGGGTCCGGGGCCAACGTCCTGACTTTC. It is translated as CAISERGSGANVLTF.